The rows below give T cell receptor beta chains drawn from one sample of a study of blood T cell repertoires in COVID-19. Profiling relied on immunoSEQ multiplex PCR, and the TCRdb table lists in-frame clones only, not all of them. The table includes about 320,000 clones, 87% detected once. What was sequenced was PBMCs or T cells enriched from blood (not recorded which). The receptors were gathered from a woman between 18 and 29 years old who had recovered from COVID-19. Each CDR3 is given with its conserved first and last residue. A D gene is named only where the DNA matches it firmly. Size tells how often a clone was seen (once, few, many) or the class of an expanded clone, and some rows leave it out.

.	.	TRBJ2-1	14	TRBV2	TGTGCCAGAAGAGGGAGGCGACGCCACAATGAGCAGTTCTTC	CARRGRRRHNEQFF
few	TRBD1	TRBJ1-2	14	TRBV30	TGTGCCTGGAGTAACAGGGGGCTATTCGGTGGCTACACCTTC	CAWSNRGLFGGYTF
.	.	TRBJ1-3	14	TRBV30	TGTGCCTGGCAGCTTGACAGTCTCTGGAGAACCATATATTTT	CAWQLDSLWRTIYF
.	.	TRBJ1-3	15	TRBV6-2/TRBV6-3	TGTGCCAGCAGTTACCAGGGGTTGATTGGAAACACCATATATTTT	CASSYQGLIGNTIYF
.	.	TRBJ1-3	14	TRBV28	TGTGCCAGCAGGAGCGGGACCTCTGGAAACACCATATATTTT	CASRSGTSGNTIYF
.	.	TRBJ2-1	15	TRBV11-2	TGTGCCAGCAGCCCTACCGGGACTGTGATTAATGAGCAGTTCTTC	CASSPTGTVINEQFF
.	TRBD1	TRBJ1-2	15	TRBV27	TGTGCCAGCAGTATTAATCCGGGACAGTTTAGAGGCTACACCTTC	CASSINPGQFRGYTF
few	.	TRBJ2-5	13	TRBV5-1	TGCGCCAGCACCTCGGGGGTCAGAGAGACCCAGTACTTC	CASTSGVRETQYF
many	.	TRBJ1-1	15	TRBV5-4	TGTGCCAGCAGCTTGGAACGGGGGATGAACACTGAAGCTTTCTTT	CASSLERGMNTEAFF
.	TRBD2	TRBJ2-1	17	TRBV4-2	TGTGCCAGCAGCCAACTTGAGCGGGAGTTCTCCTACAATGAGCAGTTCTTC	CASSQLEREFSYNEQFF
.	.	TRBJ2-1	14	TRBV9	TGTGCCAGCAGCGTACACGCCGGAGGGGATGAGCAGTTCTTC	CASSVHAGGDEQFF
many	.	TRBJ1-2	12	TRBV30	TGTGCCATACACCGGGTTTTTTATGGCTACACCTTC	CAIHRVFYGYTF
.	TRBD2	TRBJ2-7	14	TRBV6-5	TGTGCCAGCAGGGCTAGCGGGGGCCGCTACGAGCAGTACTTC	CASRASGGRYEQYF
few	.	TRBJ2-7	13	TRBV7-8	TGTGCCAGCCGGGGGACTGACAGCTACGAGCAGTACTTC	CASRGTDSYEQYF
.	TRBD2	TRBJ2-3	15	TRBV4-2	TGTGCCAGCGCCTCCAGGACTAGTGGCGCAGATACGCAGTATTTT	CASASRTSGADTQYF
.	TRBD1	TRBJ1-2	15	TRBV9	TGTGCCAGCAGCCCAGGGACAGGGGGTCTCCATGGCTACACCTTC	CASSPGTGGLHGYTF
.	TRBD2	TRBJ2-7	16	TRBV4-2	TGTGCCAGCAGCCGAGGGACTAGCGGGAGGGCCTACGAGCAGTACTTC	CASSRGTSGRAYEQYF
few	.	TRBJ1-5	17	TRBV27	TGTGCCAGCAGTTCCGGGTTAGGCTGGTATAGCAATCAGCCCCAGCATTTT	CASSSGLGWYSNQPQHF
.	.	TRBJ1-6	14	TRBV6-5	TGTGCCAGCAGTTACCGGCAGGGGATTTCACCCCTCCACTTT	CASSYRQGISPLHF
.	.	TRBJ1-6	13	TRBV7-2	TGTGCCTCCACGAGCTCCTATAATTCACCCCTCCACTTT	CASTSSYNSPLHF
.	.	TRBJ2-6	18	TRBV7-3	TGTGCCAGCAGCTTATGGGCGGGGCCCAACTCTGGGGCCAACGTCCTGACTTTC	CASSLWAGPNSGANVLTF
.	.	TRBJ2-5	13	TRBV19	TGTGCCAGTAGTATAGATACTTCTGAGACCCAGTACTTC	CASSIDTSETQYF
.	TRBD2	TRBJ2-1	16	TRBV24-1	TGTGCCACCAGTGATCCCCTAGCGGGGACTAACAATGAGCAGTTCTTC	CATSDPLAGTNNEQFF
.	TRBD1	TRBJ2-5	16	TRBV10-3	TGTGCCATCAGTGGGAACAGGGGGCGCCTACAAGAGACCCAGTACTTC	CAISGNRGRLQETQYF
once	.	TRBJ1-6	11	TRBV11-2	TGTGCCAGCAGTATAGGGGGAATGCTCCACTTT	CASSIGGMLHF
many	.	TRBJ2-4	20	TRBV27	TGTGCCAGCAGTTTAACGAGCGGCGGTTCTGGGTCCATACTCAAAAACATTCAGTACTTC	CASSLTSGGSGSILKNIQYF
.	TRBD1	TRBJ2-3	14	TRBV9	TGTGCCAGCAGCGCCCTCACAGGGGGCGATACGCAGTATTTT	CASSALTGGDTQYF
.	TRBD2	TRBJ2-7	19	TRBV27	TGTGCCAGCAGACCTCCCTCGCTAGCGGGAGTAGGCCCCTCCTACGAGCAGTACTTC	CASRPPSLAGVGPSYEQYF